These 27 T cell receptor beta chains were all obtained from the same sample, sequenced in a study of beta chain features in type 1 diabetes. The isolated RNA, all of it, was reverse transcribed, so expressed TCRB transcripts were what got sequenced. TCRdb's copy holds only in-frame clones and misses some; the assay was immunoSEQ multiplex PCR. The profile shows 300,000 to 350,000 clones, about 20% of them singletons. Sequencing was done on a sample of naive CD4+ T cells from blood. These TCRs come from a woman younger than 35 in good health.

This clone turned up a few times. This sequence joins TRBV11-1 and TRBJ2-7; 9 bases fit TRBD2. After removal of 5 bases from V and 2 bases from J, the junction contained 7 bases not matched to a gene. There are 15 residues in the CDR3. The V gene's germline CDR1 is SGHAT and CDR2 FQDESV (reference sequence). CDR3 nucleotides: TGTGCCAGCAGCCTTAGCGGGAGTAAAGCCTACGAGCAGTACTTC. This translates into CASSLSGSKAYEQYF.

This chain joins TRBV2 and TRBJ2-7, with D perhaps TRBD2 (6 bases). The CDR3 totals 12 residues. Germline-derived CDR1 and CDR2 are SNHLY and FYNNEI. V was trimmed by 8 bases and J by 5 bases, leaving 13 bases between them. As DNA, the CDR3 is TGTGCCAGCGGAGGGGCGCGCCACGAGCAGTACTTC. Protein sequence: CASGGARHEQYF.

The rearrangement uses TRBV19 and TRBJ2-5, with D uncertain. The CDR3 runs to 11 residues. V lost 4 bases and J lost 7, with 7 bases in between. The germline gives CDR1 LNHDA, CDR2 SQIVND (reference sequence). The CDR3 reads CASSTPVTQYF. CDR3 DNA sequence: TGTGCCAGTAGTACTCCAGTGACCCAGTACTTC.

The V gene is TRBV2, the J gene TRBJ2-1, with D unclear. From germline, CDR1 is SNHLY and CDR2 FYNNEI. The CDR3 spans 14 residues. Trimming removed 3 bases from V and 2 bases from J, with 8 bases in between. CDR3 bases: TGTGCCAGCAGTGACAGAACCACCTACAATGAGCAGTTCTTC. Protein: CASSDRTTYNEQFF.

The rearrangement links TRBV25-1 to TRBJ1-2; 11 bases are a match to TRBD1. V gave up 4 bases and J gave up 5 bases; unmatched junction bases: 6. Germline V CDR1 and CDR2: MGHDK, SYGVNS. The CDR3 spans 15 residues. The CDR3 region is CASSAGGTGGYGYTF. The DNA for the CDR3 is TGTGCCAGCAGTGCCGGCGGGACAGGGGGGTATGGCTACACCTTC.

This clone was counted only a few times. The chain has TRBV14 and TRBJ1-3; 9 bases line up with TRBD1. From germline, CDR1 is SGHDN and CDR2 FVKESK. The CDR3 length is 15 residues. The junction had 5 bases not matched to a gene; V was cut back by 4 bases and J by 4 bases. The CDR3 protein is CASSLAGTGGNTIYF. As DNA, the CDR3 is TGTGCCAGCAGCCTCGCCGGGACAGGGGGAAACACCATATATTTT.

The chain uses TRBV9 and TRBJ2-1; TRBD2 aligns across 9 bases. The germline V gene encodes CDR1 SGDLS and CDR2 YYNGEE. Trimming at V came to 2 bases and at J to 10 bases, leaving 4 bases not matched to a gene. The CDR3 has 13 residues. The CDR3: CASSVGTSREQFF. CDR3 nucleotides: TGTGCCAGCAGCGTCGGGACTAGCAGGGAGCAGTTCTTC.

The CDR3 sequence is CASSRDRTKETQYF. CDR3 coding DNA: TGTGCCAGCAGCCGGGACAGAACAAAAGAGACCCAGTACTTC. V is TRBV7-8 and J is TRBJ2-5; 7 bases line up with TRBD1. The germline V gene has CDR1 SGHVS and CDR2 FQNEAQ. V shed 5 bases and J 3 bases; nucleotides not matched to a gene: 6. The CDR3 runs 14 residues. The full variable domain, in which reference TRBV7-8 and TRBJ2-5 provide the parts outside the CDR3, is GAGVSQSPRYKVAKRGQDVALRCDPISGHVSLFWYQQALGQGPEFLTYFQNEAQLDKSGLPSDRFFAERPEGSVSTLKIQRTQQEDSAVYLCASSRDRTKETQYFGPGTRLLVL.

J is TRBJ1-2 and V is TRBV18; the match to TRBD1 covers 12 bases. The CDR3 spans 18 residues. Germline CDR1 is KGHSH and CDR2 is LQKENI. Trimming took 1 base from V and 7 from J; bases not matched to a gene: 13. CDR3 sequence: CASSPQGTGGRYMAGYTF. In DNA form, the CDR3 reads TGTGCCAGCTCACCACAAGGGACAGGGGGCCGCTATATGGCTGGCTACACCTTC.

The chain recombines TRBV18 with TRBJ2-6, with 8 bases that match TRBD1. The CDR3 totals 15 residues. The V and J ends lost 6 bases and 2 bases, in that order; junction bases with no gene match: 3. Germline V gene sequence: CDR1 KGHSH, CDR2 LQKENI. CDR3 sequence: CASSATGAGANVLTF. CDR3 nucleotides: TGTGCCAGCTCGGCGACAGGGGCTGGGGCCAACGTCCTGACTTTC. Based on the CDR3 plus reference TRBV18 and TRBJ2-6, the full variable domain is NAGVMQNPRHLVRRRGQEARLRCSPMKGHSHVYWYRQLPEEGLKFMVYLQKENIIDESGMPKERFSAEFPKEGPSILRIQQVVRGDSAAYFCASSATGAGANVLTFGAGSRLTVL.

Here the CDR3 DNA reads TGTGCCAGCCGAGAACCTAGCGGGGTTTACAATGAGCAGTTCTTC. Translation: CASREPSGVYNEQFF. The chain has TRBV18 and TRBJ2-1, with 9 bases aligning to TRBD2. The germline gives CDR1 KGHSH, CDR2 LQKENI. With V trimmed by 8 bases and J by 4 bases, 9 bases remained unmatched. CDR3 size: 15 residues.

The CDR3 DNA is TGCGCCAGCAGCCAACCTTTAATGAACACTGAAGCTTTCTTT. Translating gives CASSQPLMNTEAFF. J is TRBJ1-1 and V is TRBV4-1; D uncertain. Germline V gives CDR1 MGHRA, CDR2 YSYEKL. There are 14 residues in the CDR3. V was trimmed by 2 bases and J by 0 bases, leaving 7 bases between them.

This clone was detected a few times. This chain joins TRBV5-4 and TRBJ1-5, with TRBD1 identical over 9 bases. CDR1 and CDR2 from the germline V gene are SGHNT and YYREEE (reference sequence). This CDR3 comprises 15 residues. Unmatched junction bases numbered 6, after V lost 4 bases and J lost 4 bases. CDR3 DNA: TGTGCCAGCAGCCGCGGGACAGGGACTAATCAGCCCCAGCATTTT. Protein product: CASSRGTGTNQPQHF.

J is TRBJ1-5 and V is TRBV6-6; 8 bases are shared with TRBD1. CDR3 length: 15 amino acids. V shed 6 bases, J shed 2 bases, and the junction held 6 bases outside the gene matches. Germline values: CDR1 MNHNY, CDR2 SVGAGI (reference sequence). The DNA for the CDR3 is TGTGCCAGCAGAGACAGGGGAGGGGGCAATCAGCCCCAGCATTTT. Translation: CASRDRGGGNQPQHF.

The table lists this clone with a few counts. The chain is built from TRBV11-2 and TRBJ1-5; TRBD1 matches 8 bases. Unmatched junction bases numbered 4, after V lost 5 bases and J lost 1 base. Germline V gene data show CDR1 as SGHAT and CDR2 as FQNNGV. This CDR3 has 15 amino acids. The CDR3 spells CASSPWTGSNQPQHF. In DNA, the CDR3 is TGTGCCAGCAGCCCCTGGACAGGGAGCAATCAGCCCCAGCATTTT.

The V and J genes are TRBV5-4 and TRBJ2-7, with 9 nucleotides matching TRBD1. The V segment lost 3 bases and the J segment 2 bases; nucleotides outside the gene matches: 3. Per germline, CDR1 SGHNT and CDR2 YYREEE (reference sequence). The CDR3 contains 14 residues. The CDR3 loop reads CASSYRDRAYEQYF. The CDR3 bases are TGTGCCAGCAGCTACCGGGACAGGGCCTACGAGCAGTACTTC. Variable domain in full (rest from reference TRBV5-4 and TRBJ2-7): ETGVTQSPTHLIKTRGQQVTLRCSSQSGHNTVSWYQQALGQGPQFIFQYYREEENGRGNFPPRFSGLQFPNYSSELNVNALELDDSALYLCASSYRDRAYEQYFGPGTRLTVT.

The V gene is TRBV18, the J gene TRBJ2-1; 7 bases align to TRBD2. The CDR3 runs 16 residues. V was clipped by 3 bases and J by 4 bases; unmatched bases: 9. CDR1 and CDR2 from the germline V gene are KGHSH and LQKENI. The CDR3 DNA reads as TGTGCCAGCTCACCTGCCGGGCGGGGGACTTACAATGAGCAGTTCTTC. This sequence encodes CASSPAGRGTYNEQFF.

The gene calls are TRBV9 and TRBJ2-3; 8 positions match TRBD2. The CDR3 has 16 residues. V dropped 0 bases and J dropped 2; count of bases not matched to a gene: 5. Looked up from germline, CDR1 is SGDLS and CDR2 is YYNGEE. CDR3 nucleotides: TGTGCCAGCAGCGTAGATTTCGGGAGGGCCACAGATACGCAGTATTTT. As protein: CASSVDFGRATDTQYF.

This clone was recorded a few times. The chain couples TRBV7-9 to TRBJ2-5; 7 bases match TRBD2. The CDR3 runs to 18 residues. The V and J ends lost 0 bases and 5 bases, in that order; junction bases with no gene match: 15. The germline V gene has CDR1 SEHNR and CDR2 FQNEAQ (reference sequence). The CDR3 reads CASSLALALAGAPETQYF. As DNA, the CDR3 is TGTGCCAGCAGCTTAGCCTTAGCTTTGGCGGGAGCGCCGGAGACCCAGTACTTC.

CDR3 nucleotide sequence: TGTGCCAGCAGCGCGGGGACCGACCTTCAAGCTTTCTTT. Amino acid sequence: CASSAGTDLQAFF. The rearrangement uses TRBV14 and TRBJ1-1, with a weak D call TRBD1 (5 bases). CDR3 size: 13 residues. Germline values: CDR1 SGHDN, CDR2 FVKESK. V was cut by 5 bases and J by 9 bases, with 16 bases left in between.

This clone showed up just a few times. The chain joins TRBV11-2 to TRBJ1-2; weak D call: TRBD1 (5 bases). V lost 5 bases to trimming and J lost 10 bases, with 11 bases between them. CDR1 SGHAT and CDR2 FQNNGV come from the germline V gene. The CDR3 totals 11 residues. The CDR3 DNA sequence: TGTGCCAGCAGCCCCCAGACAGTCTACACCTTC. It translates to CASSPQTVYTF. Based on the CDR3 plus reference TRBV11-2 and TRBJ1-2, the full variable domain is EAGVAQSPRYKIIEKRQSVAFWCNPISGHATLYWYQQILGQGPKLLIQFQNNGVVDDSQLPKDRFSAERLKGVDSTLKIQPAKLEDSAVYLCASSPQTVYTFGSGTRLTVV.

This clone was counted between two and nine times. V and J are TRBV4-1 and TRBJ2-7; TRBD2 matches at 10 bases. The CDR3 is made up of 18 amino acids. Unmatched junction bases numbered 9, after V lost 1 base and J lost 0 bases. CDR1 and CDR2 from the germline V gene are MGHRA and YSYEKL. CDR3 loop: CASSQATVPSGSSYEQYF. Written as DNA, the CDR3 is TGCGCCAGCAGCCAAGCAACCGTCCCTAGCGGGAGCTCCTACGAGCAGTACTTC.

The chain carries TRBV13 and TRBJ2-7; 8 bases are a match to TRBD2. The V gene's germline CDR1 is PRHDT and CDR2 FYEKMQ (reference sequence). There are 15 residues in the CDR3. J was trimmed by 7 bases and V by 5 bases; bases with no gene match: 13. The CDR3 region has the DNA TGTGCCAGCAGCCAGTGGGGTACGGGGGGGCCGGAGCAGTACTTC. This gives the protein CASSQWGTGGPEQYF. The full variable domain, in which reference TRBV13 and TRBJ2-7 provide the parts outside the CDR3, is AAGVIQSPRHLIKEKRETATLKCYPIPRHDTVYWYQQGPGQDPQFLISFYEKMQSDKGSIPDRFSAQQFSDYHSELNMSSLELGDSALYFCASSQWGTGGPEQYFGPGTRLTVT.

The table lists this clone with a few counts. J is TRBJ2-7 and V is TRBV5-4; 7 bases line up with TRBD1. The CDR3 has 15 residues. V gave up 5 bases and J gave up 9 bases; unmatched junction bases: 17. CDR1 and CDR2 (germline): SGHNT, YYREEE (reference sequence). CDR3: CASRPDSQGDGVQYF. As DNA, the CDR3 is TGTGCCAGCAGGCCAGACAGCCAGGGGGATGGAGTGCAGTACTTC.

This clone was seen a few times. The CDR3 region has the DNA TGTGCCAGCAGCCGCCGACAGTGGAGCTACGAGCAGTACTTC. Amino acids: CASSRRQWSYEQYF. The chain links TRBV6-5 to TRBJ2-7; maybe TRBD1 (5 bases). V was cut by 6 bases and J by 3 bases, with 15 bases left in between. Germline loops: CDR1 MNHEY, CDR2 SVGAGI. The CDR3 totals 14 residues.

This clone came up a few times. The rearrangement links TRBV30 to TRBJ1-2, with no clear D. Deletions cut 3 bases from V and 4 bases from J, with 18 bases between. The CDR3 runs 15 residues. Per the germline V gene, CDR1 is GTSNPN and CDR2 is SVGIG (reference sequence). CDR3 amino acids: CAWRSRRWRGYGYTF. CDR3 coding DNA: TGTGCCTGGAGAAGCCGGAGGTGGCGGGGCTATGGCTACACCTTC.

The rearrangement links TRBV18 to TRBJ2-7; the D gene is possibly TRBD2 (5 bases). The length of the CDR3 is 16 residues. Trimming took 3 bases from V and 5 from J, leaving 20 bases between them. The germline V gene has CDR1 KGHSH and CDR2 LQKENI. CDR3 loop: CASSPLMASQSDEQYF. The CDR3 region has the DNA TGTGCCAGCTCACCTCTTATGGCTAGCCAGAGTGACGAGCAGTACTTC.